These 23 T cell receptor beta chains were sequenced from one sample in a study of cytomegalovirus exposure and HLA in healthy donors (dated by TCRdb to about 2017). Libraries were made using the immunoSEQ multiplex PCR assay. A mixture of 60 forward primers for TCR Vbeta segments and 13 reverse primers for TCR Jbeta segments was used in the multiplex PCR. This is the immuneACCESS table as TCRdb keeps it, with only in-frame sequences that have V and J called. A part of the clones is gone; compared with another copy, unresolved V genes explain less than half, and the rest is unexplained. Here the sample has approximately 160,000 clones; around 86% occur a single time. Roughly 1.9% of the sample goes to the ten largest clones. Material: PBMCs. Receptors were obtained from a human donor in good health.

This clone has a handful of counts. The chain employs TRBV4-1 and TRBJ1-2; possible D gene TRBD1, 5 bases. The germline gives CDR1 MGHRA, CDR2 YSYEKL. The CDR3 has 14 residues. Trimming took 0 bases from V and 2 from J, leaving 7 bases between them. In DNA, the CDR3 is TGCGCCAGCAGCCAAGAGGAGGGGAACTATGGCTACACCTTC. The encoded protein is CASSQEEGNYGYTF.

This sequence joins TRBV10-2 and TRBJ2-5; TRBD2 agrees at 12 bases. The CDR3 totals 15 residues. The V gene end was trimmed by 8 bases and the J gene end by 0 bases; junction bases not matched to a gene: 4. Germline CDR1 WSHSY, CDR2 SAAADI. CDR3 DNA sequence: TGCGCCAGCTCTACTAGCGGGGGGTACCAAGAGACCCAGTACTTC. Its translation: CASSTSGGYQETQYF.

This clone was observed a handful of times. CDR3 residues: CAISNSPNQPQHF. CDR3 sequence (DNA): TGTGCCATCTCGAACAGCCCTAATCAGCCCCAGCATTTT. The chain couples TRBV10-3 to TRBJ1-5; D not resolved. Germline lookup yields CDR1 ENHRY and CDR2 SYGVKD. Trimming cost V 8 bases and J 4 bases, with 12 bases left between them. The CDR3 runs to 13 residues.

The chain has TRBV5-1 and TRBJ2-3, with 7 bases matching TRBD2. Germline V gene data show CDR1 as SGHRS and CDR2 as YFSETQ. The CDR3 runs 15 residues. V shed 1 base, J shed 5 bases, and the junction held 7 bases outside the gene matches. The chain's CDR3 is CASSLTSGVQDTQYF. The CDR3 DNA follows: TGCGCCAGCAGCTTGACGAGCGGGGTTCAAGATACGCAGTATTTT.

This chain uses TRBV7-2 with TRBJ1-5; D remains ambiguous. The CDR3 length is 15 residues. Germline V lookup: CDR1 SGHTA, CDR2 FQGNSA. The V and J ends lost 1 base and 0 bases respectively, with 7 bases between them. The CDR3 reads CASSLEAYSNQPQHF. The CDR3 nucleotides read TGTGCCAGCAGCTTAGAAGCTTATAGCAATCAGCCCCAGCATTTT.

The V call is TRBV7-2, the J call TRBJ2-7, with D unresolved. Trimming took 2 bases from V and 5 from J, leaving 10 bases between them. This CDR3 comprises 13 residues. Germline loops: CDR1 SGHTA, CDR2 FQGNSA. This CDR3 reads CASSLQVTDEQYF. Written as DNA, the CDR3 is TGTGCCAGCAGCTTACAGGTTACAGACGAGCAGTACTTC.

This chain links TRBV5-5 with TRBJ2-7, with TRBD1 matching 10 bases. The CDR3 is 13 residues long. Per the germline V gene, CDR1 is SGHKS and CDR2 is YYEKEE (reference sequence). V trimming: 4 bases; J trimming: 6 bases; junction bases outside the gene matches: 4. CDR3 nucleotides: TGTGCCAGCAGCGCGGGACAGGGGAGCGAGCAGTACTTC. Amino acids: CASSAGQGSEQYF.

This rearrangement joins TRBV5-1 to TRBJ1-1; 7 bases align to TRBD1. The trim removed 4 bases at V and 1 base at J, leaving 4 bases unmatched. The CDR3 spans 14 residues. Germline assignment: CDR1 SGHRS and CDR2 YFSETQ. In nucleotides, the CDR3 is TGCGCCAGCAGCCGGGGACAGTCGAACACTGAAGCTTTCTTT. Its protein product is CASSRGQSNTEAFF.

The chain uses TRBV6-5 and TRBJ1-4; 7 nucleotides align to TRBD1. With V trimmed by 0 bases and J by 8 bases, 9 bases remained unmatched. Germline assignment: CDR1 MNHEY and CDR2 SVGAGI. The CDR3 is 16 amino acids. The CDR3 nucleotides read TGTGCCAGCAGTTACTCCATGACAGGGACGGGCGAAAAACTGTTTTTT. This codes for CASSYSMTGTGEKLFF.

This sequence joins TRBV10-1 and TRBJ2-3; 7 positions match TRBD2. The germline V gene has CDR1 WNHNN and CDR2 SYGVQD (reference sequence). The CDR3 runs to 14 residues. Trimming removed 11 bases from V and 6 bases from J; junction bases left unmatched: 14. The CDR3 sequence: CAPSSGTTCDTQYF. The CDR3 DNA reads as TGCGCCCCCTCCTCCGGGACTACGTGTGATACGCAGTATTTT.

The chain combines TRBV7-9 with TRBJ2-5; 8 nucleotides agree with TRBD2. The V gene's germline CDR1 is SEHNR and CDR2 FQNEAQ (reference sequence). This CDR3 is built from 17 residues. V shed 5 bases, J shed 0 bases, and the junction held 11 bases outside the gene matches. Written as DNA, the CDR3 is TGTGCCAGCAGCCCAACCGTTCTAGCGGGTTACCAAGAGACCCAGTACTTC. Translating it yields CASSPTVLAGYQETQYF.

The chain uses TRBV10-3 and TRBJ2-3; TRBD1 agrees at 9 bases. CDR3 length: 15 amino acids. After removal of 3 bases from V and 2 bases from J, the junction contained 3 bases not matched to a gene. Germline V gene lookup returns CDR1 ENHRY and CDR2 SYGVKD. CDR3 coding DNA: TGTGCCATCAGTGAAGACAGGGGGAACACAGATACGCAGTATTTT. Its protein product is CAISEDRGNTDTQYF.

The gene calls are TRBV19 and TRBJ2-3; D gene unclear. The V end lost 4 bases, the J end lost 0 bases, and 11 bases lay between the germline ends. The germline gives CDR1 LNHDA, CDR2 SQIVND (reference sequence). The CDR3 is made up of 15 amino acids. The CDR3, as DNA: TGTGCCAGTAGTAGCCCCCGAGGCAGCACAGATACGCAGTATTTT. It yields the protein CASSSPRGSTDTQYF.

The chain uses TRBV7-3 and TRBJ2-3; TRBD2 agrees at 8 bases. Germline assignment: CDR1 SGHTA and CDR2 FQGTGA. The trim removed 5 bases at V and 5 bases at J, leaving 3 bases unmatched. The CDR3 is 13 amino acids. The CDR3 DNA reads TGTGCCAGCAGCCGAGCGGGGGAAGATACGCAGTATTTT. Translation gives CASSRAGEDTQYF.

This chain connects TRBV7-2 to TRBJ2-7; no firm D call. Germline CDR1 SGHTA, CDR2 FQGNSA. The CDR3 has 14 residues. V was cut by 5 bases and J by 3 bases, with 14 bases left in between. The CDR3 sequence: CASSQTSSGYEQYF. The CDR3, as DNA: TGTGCCAGCAGCCAGACCTCCTCGGGCTACGAGCAGTACTTC.

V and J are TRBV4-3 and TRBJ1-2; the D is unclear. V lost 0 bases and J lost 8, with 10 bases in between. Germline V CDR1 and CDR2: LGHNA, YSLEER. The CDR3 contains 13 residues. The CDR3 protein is CASSQEPGWGYTF. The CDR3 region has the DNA TGCGCCAGCAGCCAAGAGCCCGGGTGGGGCTACACCTTC.

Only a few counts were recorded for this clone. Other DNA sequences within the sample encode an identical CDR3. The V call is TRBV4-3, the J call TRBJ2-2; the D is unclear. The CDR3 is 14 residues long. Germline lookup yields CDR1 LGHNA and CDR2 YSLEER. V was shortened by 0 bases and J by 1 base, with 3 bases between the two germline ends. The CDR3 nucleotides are TGCGCCAGCAGCCAAGACAGGAACACCGGGGAGCTGTTTTTT. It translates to CASSQDRNTGELFF.

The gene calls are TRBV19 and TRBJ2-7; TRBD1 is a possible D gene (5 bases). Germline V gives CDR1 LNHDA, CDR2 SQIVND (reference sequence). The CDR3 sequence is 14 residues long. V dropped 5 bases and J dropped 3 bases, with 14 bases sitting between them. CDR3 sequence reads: CASSLGQSYYEQYF. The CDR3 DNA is TGTGCCAGTAGTTTGGGGCAGTCCTACTACGAGCAGTACTTC. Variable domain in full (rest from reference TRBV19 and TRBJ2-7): DGGITQSPKYLFRKEGQNVTLSCEQNLNHDAMYWYRQDPGQGLRLIYYSQIVNDFQKGDIAEGYSVSREKKESFPLTVTSAQKNPTAFYLCASSLGQSYYEQYFGPGTRLTVT.

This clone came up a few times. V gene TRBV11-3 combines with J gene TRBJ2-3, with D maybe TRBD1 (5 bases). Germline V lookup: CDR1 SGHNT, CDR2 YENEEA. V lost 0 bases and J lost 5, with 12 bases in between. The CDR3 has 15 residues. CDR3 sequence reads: CASSLDPQRGDTQYF. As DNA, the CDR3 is TGTGCCAGCAGCTTAGACCCTCAAAGGGGAGATACGCAGTATTTT.

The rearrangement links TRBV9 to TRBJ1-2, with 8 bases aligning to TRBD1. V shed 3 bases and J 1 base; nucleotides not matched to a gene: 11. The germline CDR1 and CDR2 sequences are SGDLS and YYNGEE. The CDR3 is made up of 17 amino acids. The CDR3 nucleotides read TGTGCCAGCAGCGCCAGGACAGGGCCGGGGGTTAACTATGGCTACACCTTC. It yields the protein CASSARTGPGVNYGYTF.

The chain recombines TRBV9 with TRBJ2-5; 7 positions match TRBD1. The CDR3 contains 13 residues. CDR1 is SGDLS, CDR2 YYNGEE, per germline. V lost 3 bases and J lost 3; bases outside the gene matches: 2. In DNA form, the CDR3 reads TGTGCCAGCAGCGCAGACAGGGAAGAGACCCAGTACTTC. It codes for CASSADREETQYF.

CDR3 sequence: CASSRSVTNEKLFF. The DNA of the CDR3 is TGTGCCAGTAGTAGGAGTGTGACTAATGAAAAACTGTTTTTT. The chain carries TRBV19 and TRBJ1-4, with D unresolved. CDR3 length equals 14 residues. Germline V CDR1 and CDR2: LNHDA, SQIVND (reference sequence). The germline V and J ends were trimmed by 4 bases and 2 bases, with 8 bases remaining between them.

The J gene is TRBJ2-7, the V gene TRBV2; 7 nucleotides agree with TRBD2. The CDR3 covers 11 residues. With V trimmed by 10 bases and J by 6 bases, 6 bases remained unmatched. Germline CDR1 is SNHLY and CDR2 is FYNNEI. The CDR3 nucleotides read TGTGCCACCCGAAGGGAGGGCGAGCAGTACTTC. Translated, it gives CATRREGEQYF.